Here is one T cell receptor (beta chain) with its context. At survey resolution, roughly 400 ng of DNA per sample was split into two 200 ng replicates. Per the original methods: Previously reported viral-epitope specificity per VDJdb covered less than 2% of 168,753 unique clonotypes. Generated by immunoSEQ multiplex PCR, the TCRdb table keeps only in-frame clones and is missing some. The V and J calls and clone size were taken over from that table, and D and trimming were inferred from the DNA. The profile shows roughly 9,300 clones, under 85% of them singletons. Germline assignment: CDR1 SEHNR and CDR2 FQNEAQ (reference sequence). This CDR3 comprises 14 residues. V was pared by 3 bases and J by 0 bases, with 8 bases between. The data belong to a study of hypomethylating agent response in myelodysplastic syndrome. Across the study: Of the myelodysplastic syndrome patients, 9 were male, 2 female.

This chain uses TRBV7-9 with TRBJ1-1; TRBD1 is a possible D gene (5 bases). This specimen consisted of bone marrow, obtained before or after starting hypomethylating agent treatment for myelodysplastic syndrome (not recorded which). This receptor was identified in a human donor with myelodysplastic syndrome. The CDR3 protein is CASSFGTLNTEAFF. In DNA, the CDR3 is TGTGCCAGCAGCTTCGGGACTTTGAACACTGAAGCTTTCTTT.